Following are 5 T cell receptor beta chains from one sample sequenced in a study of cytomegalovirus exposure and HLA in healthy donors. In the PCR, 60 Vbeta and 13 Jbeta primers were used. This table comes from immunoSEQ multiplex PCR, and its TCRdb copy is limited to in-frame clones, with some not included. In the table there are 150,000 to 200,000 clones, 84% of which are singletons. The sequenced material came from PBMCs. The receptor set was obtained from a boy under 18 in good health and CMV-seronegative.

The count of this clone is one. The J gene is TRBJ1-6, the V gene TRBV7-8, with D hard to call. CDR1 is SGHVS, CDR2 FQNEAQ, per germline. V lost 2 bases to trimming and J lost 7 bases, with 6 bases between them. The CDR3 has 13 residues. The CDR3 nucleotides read TGTGCCAGCAGCTTATACTGGAATTCACCCCTCCACTTT. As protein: CASSLYWNSPLHF. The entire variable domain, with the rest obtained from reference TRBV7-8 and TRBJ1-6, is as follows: GAGVSQSPRYKVAKRGQDVALRCDPISGHVSLFWYQQALGQGPEFLTYFQNEAQLDKSGLPSDRFFAERPEGSVSTLKIQRTQQEDSAVYLCASSLYWNSPLHFGNGTRLTVT.

The CDR3 nucleotides read TGCAGTGCTAGAGTTGGCGGGGCGCAGTACTTC. Its protein product is CSARVGGAQYF. The genes are TRBV20-1 and TRBJ2-7, with D maybe TRBD2 (6 bases). V lost 1 base, J lost 9 bases, and 10 bases lay in between. Germline-derived CDR1 and CDR2 are DFQATT and SNEGSKA (reference sequence). The CDR3 sequence is 11 residues long.

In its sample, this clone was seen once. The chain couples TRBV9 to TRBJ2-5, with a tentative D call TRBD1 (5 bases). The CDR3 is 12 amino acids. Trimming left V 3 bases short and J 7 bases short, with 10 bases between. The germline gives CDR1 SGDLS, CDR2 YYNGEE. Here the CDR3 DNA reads TGTGCCAGCAGCGCTCAGGGCGGGACCCAGTACTTC. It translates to CASSAQGGTQYF.

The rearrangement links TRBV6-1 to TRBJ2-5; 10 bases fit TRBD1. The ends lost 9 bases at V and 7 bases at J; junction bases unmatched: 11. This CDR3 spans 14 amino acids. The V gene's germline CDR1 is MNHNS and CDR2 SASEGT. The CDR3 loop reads CASKTGGEVGTQYF. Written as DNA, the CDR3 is TGTGCCAGTAAGACAGGGGGCGAAGTCGGGACCCAGTACTTC.

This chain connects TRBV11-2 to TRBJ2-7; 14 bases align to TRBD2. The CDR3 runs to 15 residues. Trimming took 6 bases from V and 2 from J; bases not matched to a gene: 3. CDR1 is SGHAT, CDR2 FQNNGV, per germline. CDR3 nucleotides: TGTGCCAGCAGACGACTAGCGGGGGGGACCTACGAGCAGTACTTC. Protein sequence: CASRRLAGGTYEQYF.